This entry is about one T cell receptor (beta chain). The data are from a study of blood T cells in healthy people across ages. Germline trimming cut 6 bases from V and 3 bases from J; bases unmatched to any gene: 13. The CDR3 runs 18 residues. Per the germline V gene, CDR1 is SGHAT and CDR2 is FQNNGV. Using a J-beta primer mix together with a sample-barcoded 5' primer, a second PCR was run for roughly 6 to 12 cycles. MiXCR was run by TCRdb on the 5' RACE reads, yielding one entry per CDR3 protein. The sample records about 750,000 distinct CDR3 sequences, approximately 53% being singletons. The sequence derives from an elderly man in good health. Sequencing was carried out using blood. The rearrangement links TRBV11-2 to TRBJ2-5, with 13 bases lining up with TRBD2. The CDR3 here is CASRPLRTSGRVEETQYF. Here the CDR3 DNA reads TGTGCCAGCAGACCTCTTCGGACTAGCGGGAGAGTGGAAGAGACCCAGTACTTC.